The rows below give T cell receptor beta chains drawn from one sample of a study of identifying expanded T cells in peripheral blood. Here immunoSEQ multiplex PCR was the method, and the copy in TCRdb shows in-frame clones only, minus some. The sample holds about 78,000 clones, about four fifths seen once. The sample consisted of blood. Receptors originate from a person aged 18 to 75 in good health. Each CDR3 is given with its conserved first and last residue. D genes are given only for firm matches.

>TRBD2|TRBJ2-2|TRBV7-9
CASSMTSGSTGELFF
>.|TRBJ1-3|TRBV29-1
CSVELAVSGNTIYF
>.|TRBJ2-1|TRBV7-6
CASSSPPGPEQFF
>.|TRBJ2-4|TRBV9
CASSVLGDIQYF
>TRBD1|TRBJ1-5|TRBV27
CASSLTGQDNQPQHF
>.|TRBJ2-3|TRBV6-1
CASSASGTTSSTDTQYF
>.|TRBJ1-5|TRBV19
CASTPGGRNQPQHF
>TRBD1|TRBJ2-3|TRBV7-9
CASSRGDRGGTDTQYF
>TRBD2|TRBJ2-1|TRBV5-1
CASSFGLAGAYNEQFF
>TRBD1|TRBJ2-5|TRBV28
CASRTGGSETQYF
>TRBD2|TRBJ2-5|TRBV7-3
CASSFRAGGPGETQYF
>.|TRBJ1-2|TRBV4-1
CASSQGVGNYGYTF
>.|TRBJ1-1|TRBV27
CASSSSPGSGGVTEAFF
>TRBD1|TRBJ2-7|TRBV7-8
CASSLAGQGPDYEQYF
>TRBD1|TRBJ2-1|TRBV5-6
CASGQGAFYNEQFF
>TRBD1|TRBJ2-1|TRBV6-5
CASAGGVGNEQFF
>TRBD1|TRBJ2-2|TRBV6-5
CASSYGTANTGELFF
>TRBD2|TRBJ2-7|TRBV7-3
CASSAGTSYEQYF
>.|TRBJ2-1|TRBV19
CASSPRGYNEQFF
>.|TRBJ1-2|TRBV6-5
CASSSARVGYTF
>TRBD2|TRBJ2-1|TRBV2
CASSETLAGRNEQFF
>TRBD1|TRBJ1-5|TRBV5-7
CASSLCDRDSISNQPQHF
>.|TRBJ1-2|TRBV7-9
CASSSPQGGYTF
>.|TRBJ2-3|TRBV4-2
CASSQEFSVRNTQYF
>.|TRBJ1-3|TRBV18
CASSPGEGPGNTIYF
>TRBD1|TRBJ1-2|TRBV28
CASSSSRGHNYGYTF
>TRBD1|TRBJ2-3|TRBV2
CASSVGTGVTDTQYF
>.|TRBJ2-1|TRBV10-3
CAISEVLEKDEQFF
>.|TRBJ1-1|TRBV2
CASPLGRKNTEAFF
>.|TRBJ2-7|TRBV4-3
CASSAGGVGYEQYF
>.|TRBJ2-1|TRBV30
CAWSPAGIEQFF
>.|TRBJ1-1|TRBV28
CASSFREAFF
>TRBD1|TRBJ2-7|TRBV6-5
CASKRGDRGPYEQYF
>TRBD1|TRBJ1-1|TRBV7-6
CASSSGQGVTEAFF
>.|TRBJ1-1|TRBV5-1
CASSSPGNTEAFF
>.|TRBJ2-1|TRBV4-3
CASSQERLTGTEQFF
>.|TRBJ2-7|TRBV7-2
CASSSGDLYGQYF
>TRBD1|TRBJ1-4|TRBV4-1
CASSRAGQGLKLFF
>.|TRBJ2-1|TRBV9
CASSEGGTGKQFF
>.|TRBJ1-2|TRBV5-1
CASSSVDYGYTF
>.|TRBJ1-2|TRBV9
CASSVAGIGYGYTF
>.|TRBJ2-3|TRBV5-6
CASSLGLSTDTQYF
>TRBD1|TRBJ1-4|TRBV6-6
CASSYVRQGHEKLFF
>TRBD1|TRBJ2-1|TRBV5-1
CASSWRAGTGGNEQFF
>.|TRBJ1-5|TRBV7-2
CASSFYGNQPQHF
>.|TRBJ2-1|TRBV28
CATARGWAYNEQFF
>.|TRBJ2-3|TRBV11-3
CASSSGPFRDTQYF
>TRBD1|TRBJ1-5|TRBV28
CASRLRQIQGDQPQHF
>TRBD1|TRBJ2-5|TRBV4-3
CASSRDREETQYF
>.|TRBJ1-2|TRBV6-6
CASSPGGDYGYTF
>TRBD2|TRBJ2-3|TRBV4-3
CASSQVGLALEDTQYF
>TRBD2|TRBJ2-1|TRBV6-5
CASIERDPSYNEQFF
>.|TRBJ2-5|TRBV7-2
CASSLGSRSEETQYF
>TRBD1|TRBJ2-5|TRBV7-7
CASSVDRGRGETQYF
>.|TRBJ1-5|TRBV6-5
CASSWGQGGQPQHF
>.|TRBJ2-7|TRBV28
CASSLSPLASSYEQYF
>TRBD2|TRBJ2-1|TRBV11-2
CASSLAGGSRNEQFF
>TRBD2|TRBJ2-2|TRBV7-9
CASSLSGRDFFEAGELFF
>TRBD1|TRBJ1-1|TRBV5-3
CARSSGQGNTEAFF
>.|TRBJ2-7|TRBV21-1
CASSKARRQGATYEQYF